This entry features one T cell receptor beta chain sequence. With the read ending 3 residues before the CDR3 end, the germline J gene is used to fill in that end. This CDR3 contains 14 residues. From germline, CDR1 is SGHRS and CDR2 YFSETQ. The trim removed 4 bases at V and 6 bases at J, leaving 7 bases unmatched. The data belong to a study of T cells in women clearing cervical HPV infection. Produced via immunoSEQ multiplex PCR; TCRdb's table is partial and in-frame only. Across tens of thousands of clones, the top ten clones capture approximately 1.2% of the sample. This clonotype was sampled from a woman aged 18 to 69 with a cervical HPV16 infection that either progressed to CIN3+ or cleared (not recorded which). The V call is TRBV5-1, the J call TRBJ1-2, with 9 bases that match TRBD1. The specimen sequenced was blood buffy coat. This CDR3 is CASSVGQGFDGYTF. Partial CDR3 DNA: TGCGCCAGCAGCGTGGGACAGGGATTTGATGGC.